This note documents a single T cell receptor (beta chain) sequence. The germline V gene encodes CDR1 LNHDA and CDR2 SQIVND (reference sequence). Trimming pared 1 base from V and 2 bases from J, leaving 9 bases between. This CDR3 has 15 amino acids. Clones were read by immunoSEQ multiplex PCR, and TCRdb kept only the in-frame ones, dropping some. The sample has some 300,000 clones, approximately 91% seen once. Exposed volunteers were people who met a COVID-19 case within 2 weeks before study entry. The data were obtained in a study of blood T cell repertoires in COVID-19. Study-wide context: Sites in the United States, Italy and Spain provided acute and convalescent COVID-19 samples.

The rearrangement links TRBV19 to TRBJ1-5; D remains unclear. The TCR originated in a woman aged 25 to 39 who had been exposed to COVID-19. Sequencing was carried out using PBMCs or T cells enriched from blood (not recorded which). CDR3 DNA: TGTGCCAGTAGTATAGGGGCAGGTCGCAATCAGCCCCAGCATTTT. This encodes CASSIGAGRNQPQHF.